The 13 T cell receptor beta chains given below trace back to one sample, sequenced in a study of blood T cell repertoires in COVID-19 (dated by TCRdb to 2018 to 2020). Library preparation was by the immunoSEQ multiplex PCR assay. Sourced from immuneACCESS, this table was stored by TCRdb with only in-frame sequences that have V and J called. A share of the clones is absent; for the studies checked, an unresolved V gene accounts for under half, and the remainder has no known explanation. This sample has around 170,000 clones in its table, and around 80% of those were observed once. Jointly, the top ten make up under 15% of the sample. The sample consisted of peripheral blood. These receptors originate from a man aged 25 to 40 with active or convalescent COVID-19.

The rearrangement uses TRBV7-9 and TRBJ2-2, with D possibly being TRBD1 (5 bases). V lost 4 bases and J 4 bases, leaving 22 bases between the germline ends. There are 18 residues in the CDR3. Per the germline V gene, CDR1 is SEHNR and CDR2 is FQNEAQ (reference sequence). The CDR3 nucleotides read TGTGCCAGCAGCTCGACAGAGGTGCGGCAGGGCCCCACCGGGGAGCTGTTTTTT. It is translated as CASSSTEVRQGPTGELFF.

The chain has TRBV12-3 or TRBV12-4 and TRBJ1-1; a possible D gene is TRBD1 (6 bases). Trimming removed 9 bases from V and 4 bases from J, with 15 bases in between. The CDR3 runs to 13 residues. The CDR3 DNA reads as TGTGCCAGTGCGAACAGGGATACCACTGAAGCTTTCTTT. Its protein is CASANRDTTEAFF.

The CDR3 DNA reads TGTGCCAGCAGCCAAGGATCCGGCGGGATGCACTACGAGCAGTACTTC. Protein: CASSQGSGGMHYEQYF. The J gene is TRBJ2-7, the V gene TRBV14, with TRBD2 as a possible D gene (6 bases). The V end lost 1 base, the J end lost 3 bases, and 16 bases lay between the germline ends. Per germline, CDR1 SGHDN and CDR2 FVKESK. The CDR3 extends over 16 amino acids.

CDR3 DNA: TGTGCCAGCAGCTTAGTGAGCGGGGCCTTCCAAGAGACCCAGTACTTC. It yields the protein CASSLVSGAFQETQYF. The rearrangement links TRBV7-2 to TRBJ2-5, with 7 nucleotides matching TRBD2. V lost 1 base to trimming and J lost 1 base; unmatched junction nucleotides: 6. The CDR3 consists of 16 residues. Germline V gives CDR1 SGHTA, CDR2 FQGNSA.

The gene calls are TRBV12-5 and TRBJ2-3; tentatively, D is TRBD2 (6 bases). The V gene's germline CDR1 is LGHNT and CDR2 FRNRAP. The CDR3 length is 16 residues. Trimming stripped 0 bases from V and 3 bases from J, with 13 bases between. The chain's CDR3 is CASGLVGGTRTDTQYF. The DNA of the CDR3 is TGTGCTAGTGGTTTGGTTGGCGGGACTCGTACAGATACGCAGTATTTT.

This chain connects TRBV4-1 to TRBJ1-6; 9 bases agree with TRBD1. V trimming: 5 bases; J trimming: 6 bases; junction bases outside the gene matches: 5. Germline V gene sequence: CDR1 MGHRA, CDR2 YSYEKL. The CDR3 runs to 15 residues. Here the CDR3 reads CASSYLQGANSPLHF. The CDR3 DNA sequence: TGCGCCAGCAGCTACCTACAGGGGGCTAATTCACCCCTCCACTTT.

The V call is TRBV30, the J call TRBJ1-1, with a weak D call TRBD1 (5 bases). The germline V gene has CDR1 GTSNPN and CDR2 SVGIG (reference sequence). The V and J ends lost 4 bases and 0 bases respectively, with 12 bases between them. This CDR3 has 14 amino acids. CDR3 residues: CAWNGGGMNTEAFF. The CDR3 DNA follows: TGTGCCTGGAACGGGGGAGGGATGAACACTGAAGCTTTCTTT.

The CDR3 protein is CSVAGQKSNTGELFF. The CDR3 bases are TGCAGCGTGGCAGGACAGAAATCGAACACCGGGGAGCTGTTTTTT. V is TRBV29-1 and J is TRBJ2-2; D might be TRBD1 (6 bases). The CDR3 is 15 amino acids. Trimming stripped 6 bases from V and 0 bases from J, with 14 bases between. Germline CDR1 SQVTM, CDR2 ANQGSEA.

The chain is built from TRBV29-1 and TRBJ2-1; a weak D match, TRBD2 (6 bases). Between the trimmed V and J ends, which lost 3 bases and 1 base, there was a span of 7 bases. The V gene's germline CDR1 is SQVTM and CDR2 ANQGSEA. CDR3 length: 13 residues. The DNA of the CDR3 is TGCAGCGTTGAGGGGGGTTCCTACAATGAGCAGTTCTTC. Residues: CSVEGGSYNEQFF.

The chain couples TRBV7-9 to TRBJ2-7, with 10 bases lining up with TRBD1. With 6 bases clipped from V and 1 base from J, the junction kept 12 bases outside the gene matches. This CDR3 has 17 amino acids. The V gene's germline CDR1 is SEHNR and CDR2 FQNEAQ (reference sequence). The CDR3 reads CASRSPTGTGESYEQYF. In nucleotides, the CDR3 is TGTGCCAGCAGAAGCCCCACCGGGACAGGGGAATCCTACGAGCAGTACTTC.

The chain recombines TRBV9 with TRBJ1-2; perhaps TRBD1 as D (6 bases). The CDR3 spans 14 residues. V lost 0 bases and J lost 8, with 14 bases in between. Germline V gene data show CDR1 as SGDLS and CDR2 as YYNGEE. The CDR3: CASSVGVAGEGYTF. CDR3 DNA sequence: TGTGCCAGCAGCGTAGGAGTGGCAGGGGAAGGCTACACCTTC. Looking up the rest from reference TRBV9 and TRBJ1-2 gives the full variable domain: DSGVTQTPKHLITATGQRVTLRCSPRSGDLSVYWYQQSLDQGLQFLIQYYNGEERAKGNILERFSAQQFPDLHSELNLSSLELGDSALYFCASSVGVAGEGYTFGSGTRLTVV.

This chain connects TRBV7-2 to TRBJ2-1; 10 nucleotides match TRBD2. CDR1 is SGHTA and CDR2 is FQGNSA in the germline V gene. CDR3 size: 16 residues. V lost 6 bases and J lost 5; bases outside the gene matches: 10. CDR3 in DNA: TGTGCCAGCAGTTCTGGATTAGCGGGAGGTAACAATGAGCAGTTCTTC. Translated, it gives CASSSGLAGGNNEQFF.

The chain links TRBV28 to TRBJ1-1; 10 nucleotides match TRBD1. Losses at the gene ends were 5 bases for V and 6 bases for J; bases not matched to a gene: 12. This CDR3 has 16 residues. The germline gives CDR1 MDHEN, CDR2 SYDVKM. CDR3 DNA sequence: TGTGCCAGCAGTCGTAGACAGGGGGCGCGGGGTCCTGAAGCTTTCTTT. It yields the protein CASSRRQGARGPEAFF.